The next 15 T cell receptor beta chains were all read from a single sample in a study of PD-L1 blockade in urothelial cancer. Measured with immunoSEQ multiplex PCR; TCRdb has only the in-frame clones, and not every one. The table lists approximately 52,000 clones, 75% of them singletons. The time point here: pretreatment peripheral blood. Material: PBMCs, obtained around atezolizumab (anti-PD-L1) treatment. Receptors were obtained from a man aged 65-85 years with urothelial cancer.

The chain recombines TRBV6-1 with TRBJ2-5, with a tentative D call TRBD1 (6 bases). CDR1 is MNHNS, CDR2 SASEGT, per germline. This CDR3 spans 12 amino acids. Deletions cut 1 base from V and 9 bases from J, with 9 bases between. This CDR3 is CASSEGGLAQYF. The DNA of the CDR3 is TGTGCCAGCAGTGAAGGGGGGCTGGCCCAGTACTTC.

The J gene is TRBJ1-1, the V gene TRBV27; 8 positions agree with TRBD1. The length of the CDR3 is 14 residues. J lost 4 bases, V lost 5 bases, and 6 bases had no gene match. Germline loops: CDR1 MNHEY, CDR2 SMNVEV (reference sequence). In DNA, the CDR3 is TGTGCCAGCAGTCCGGGGACAGGCGGCACTGAAGCTTTCTTT. Its protein product is CASSPGTGGTEAFF.

V and J are TRBV20-1 and TRBJ2-1, with TRBD1 as a possible D gene (5 bases). V was shortened by 7 bases and J by 7 bases, with 8 bases between the two germline ends. This CDR3 region has 10 residues. The germline V gene has CDR1 DFQATT and CDR2 SNEGSKA (reference sequence). CDR3 in DNA: TGCAGTGTAAGGGGAAATGAGCAGTTCTTC. Amino acid sequence: CSVRGNEQFF.

This clone was seen a few times. V is TRBV6-1 and J is TRBJ1-5; D perhaps matches TRBD1 (6 bases). The ends were cut back, 4 bases at V and 0 bases at J, with 13 bases in the middle. Germline loops: CDR1 MNHNS, CDR2 SASEGT. This CDR3 comprises 16 residues. The chain's CDR3 is CASSVNQGYSNQPQHF. For the CDR3, the DNA is TGTGCCAGCAGTGTTAATCAGGGGTATAGCAATCAGCCCCAGCATTTT.

The J gene is TRBJ2-7, the V gene TRBV6-1; 7 positions match TRBD2. This CDR3 comprises 16 residues. V shed 3 bases and J 4 bases; nucleotides not matched to a gene: 12. The germline CDR1 and CDR2 sequences are MNHNS and SASEGT. The CDR3 DNA sequence: TGTGCCAGCAGTGATCCTCGGGGGGTGAGTGGGTACGAGCAGTACTTC. Protein sequence: CASSDPRGVSGYEQYF.

V gene TRBV4-1 combines with J gene TRBJ2-7; a weak D match, TRBD1 (6 bases). This CDR3 has 14 residues. In germline, CDR1 is MGHRA, CDR2 YSYEKL. The V end lost 1 base, the J end lost 3 bases, and 10 bases lay between the germline ends. CDR3 in amino acids: CASSQGTGYYEQYF. In nucleotides, the CDR3 is TGCGCCAGCAGCCAAGGAACAGGGTACTACGAGCAGTACTTC.

The genes are TRBV19 and TRBJ1-1, with 7 bases that match TRBD1. Germline CDR1 reads LNHDA; CDR2 reads SQIVND (reference sequence). This CDR3 is built from 14 residues. The trim removed 5 bases at V and 2 bases at J, leaving 5 bases unmatched. The CDR3 here is CASSAGQPNTEAFF. Written as DNA, the CDR3 is TGTGCCAGTAGTGCGGGACAGCCAAACACTGAAGCTTTCTTT.

The genes are TRBV6-1 and TRBJ2-5; 8 positions match TRBD1. Per germline, CDR1 MNHNS and CDR2 SASEGT. CDR3 length equals 15 residues. V lost 7 bases and J lost 5; bases outside the gene matches: 12. Written as DNA, the CDR3 is TGTGCCAGCACAAAACCCAGGGGGCGCGGGGAGACCCAGTACTTC. This sequence encodes CASTKPRGRGETQYF.

The chain combines TRBV5-1 with TRBJ2-3, with a possible D match to TRBD1 (6 bases). V shed 0 bases and J shed 8 bases, with 7 bases lying between them. This CDR3 has 12 amino acids. The germline V gene encodes CDR1 SGHRS and CDR2 YFSETQ. Here the CDR3 DNA reads TGCGCCAGCAGCTTGGAACAGGGTACGCAGTATTTT. It codes for CASSLEQGTQYF.

The chain is built from TRBV5-4 and TRBJ2-7; D might be TRBD1 (5 bases). Germline V gene data show CDR1 as SGHNT and CDR2 as YYREEE (reference sequence). The CDR3 is 14 amino acids. V lost 1 base and J 2 bases, leaving 10 bases between the germline ends. CDR3 residues: CASSLSQGTYEQYF. Written as DNA, the CDR3 is TGTGCCAGCAGCTTGAGTCAGGGAACCTACGAGCAGTACTTC.

The rearrangement uses TRBV2 and TRBJ1-5; D remains ambiguous. Germline values: CDR1 SNHLY, CDR2 FYNNEI. This CDR3 is built from 11 residues. V was shortened by 6 bases and J by 9 bases, with 9 bases between the two germline ends. The CDR3: CASSPAGPQHF. As DNA, the CDR3 is TGTGCCAGCAGCCCCGCGGGGCCCCAGCATTTT.

This clone was counted a single time. The chain recombines TRBV21-1 with TRBJ2-1; TRBD2, the D gene given by the table, was not confirmed from the DNA. TRBV21-1 is a documented pseudogene. CDR3 length: 16 residues. CDR3 in amino acids: CASSKAEASNYNEQFF. The DNA of the CDR3 is TGTGCCAGCAGCAAAGCAGAGGCCAGCAACTACAATGAGCAGTTCTTC.

The chain is built from TRBV6-6 and TRBJ2-3; 9 bases fit TRBD1. The CDR3 consists of 15 residues. CDR1 and CDR2 from the germline V gene are MNHNY and SVGAGI (reference sequence). V shed 6 bases, J shed 2 bases, and the junction held 6 bases outside the gene matches. The CDR3 coding sequence is TGTGCCAGCAGAGCAGGACAGGGGTACACAGATACGCAGTATTTT. This translates into CASRAGQGYTDTQYF.

This clone has a single count. The rearrangement uses TRBV7-2 and TRBJ2-3, with 7 bases lining up with TRBD2. With V trimmed by 1 base and J by 1 base, 5 bases remained unmatched. From germline, CDR1 is SGHTA and CDR2 FQGNSA. This CDR3 contains 16 residues. As DNA, the CDR3 is TGTGCCAGCAGCTTAGGTCCGGCGGGGGGCACAGATACGCAGTATTTT. It translates to CASSLGPAGGTDTQYF.

The chain combines TRBV7-2 with TRBJ2-2; D unresolved. Germline CDR1 SGHTA, CDR2 FQGNSA. Trimming pared 5 bases from V and 5 bases from J, leaving 9 bases between. The CDR3 contains 13 residues. DNA of the CDR3: TGTGCCAGCAGCCCTAAAGTTACCGGGGAGCTGTTTTTT. Amino acids: CASSPKVTGELFF. Using reference TRBV7-2 and TRBJ2-2 for the parts outside the CDR3, the full variable domain is GAGVSQSPSNKVTEKGKDVELRCDPISGHTALYWYRQSLGQGLEFLIYFQGNSAPDKSGLPSDRFSAERTGGSVSTLTIQRTQQEDSAVYLCASSPKVTGELFFGEGSRLTVL.